Shown below are 26 T cell receptor beta chains from a single sample sequenced in a study of shared clonotypes between healthy human individuals. Data came from immunoSEQ multiplex PCR; TCRdb stores just in-frame clones and leaves some out. Found here are roughly 700,000 clones, 74% of them singletons; the top ten hold more than 1.5%. The sample taken for sequencing was memory CD4+ T cells sorted from blood. Subset reported: CD45RA-negative fraction. All receptors come from a woman aged 25-40 years in good health.

This CDR3 reads CASSPGTGGMIQYF. Written as DNA, the CDR3 is TGCGCCAGCAGCCCAGGGACAGGGGGCATGATTCAGTACTTC. V and J are TRBV5-1 and TRBJ2-4; TRBD1 aligns across 12 bases. The CDR3 consists of 14 residues. V gave up 4 bases and J gave up 10 bases; unmatched junction bases: 6. Germline values: CDR1 SGHRS, CDR2 YFSETQ. The full variable domain, its missing parts supplied by reference TRBV5-1 and TRBJ2-4, is KAGVTQTPRYLIKTRGQQVTLSCSPISGHRSVSWYQQTPGQGLQFLFEYFSETQRNKGNFPGRFSGRQFSNSRSEMNVSTLELGDSALYLCASSPGTGGMIQYFGAGTRLSVL.

The rearrangement joins TRBV19 to TRBJ1-5; possibly TRBD1 for D (5 bases). The V gene's germline CDR1 is LNHDA and CDR2 SQIVND (reference sequence). CDR3 size: 15 residues. Trimming shortened V by 3 bases and J by 3 bases, and 12 bases separated the two germline ends. CDR3: CASSISGNLNQPQHF. The CDR3 region has the DNA TGTGCCAGTAGTATTTCAGGGAACCTCAATCAGCCCCAGCATTTT.

This rearrangement joins TRBV29-1 to TRBJ2-5; D is possibly TRBD2 (6 bases). The tail of the sequence fits TRBJ2-7 better, so the J call may be wrong. This CDR3 comprises 13 residues. Germline CDR1 and CDR2: SQVTM and ANQGSEA. This CDR3 is CSVVADATYEQYF. CDR3 coding DNA: TGCAGCGTTGTAGCGGATGCTACCTACGAGCAGTACTTC.

V usage is TRBV19 and J usage is TRBJ2-7; D is possibly TRBD1 or TRBD2 (5 bases each). The CDR3 runs to 14 residues. The V gene lost 2 bases and the J gene lost 3 bases, with 11 bases spanning the gap. CDR1 is LNHDA and CDR2 is SQIVND in the germline V gene (reference sequence). This chain's CDR3 is CASSIRRDGYEQYF. The CDR3 DNA reads TGTGCCAGTAGTATACGCAGGGACGGCTACGAGCAGTACTTC.

The gene calls are TRBV6-5 and TRBJ2-1, with D possibly TRBD2 on 5 matching bases. CDR1 MNHEY and CDR2 SVGAGI come from the germline V gene. The CDR3 has 11 residues. The ends were cut back, 5 bases at V and 11 bases at J, with 10 bases in the middle. The CDR3 DNA reads as TGTGCCAGCAGTGACTGGGAGAAGCAGTTCTTC. It specifies CASSDWEKQFF.

The rearrangement uses TRBV6-6 and TRBJ1-5; 7 bases fit TRBD1. Trimming cost V 5 bases and J 4 bases; bases outside gene matches: 2. CDR1 MNHNY and CDR2 SVGAGI come from the germline V gene (reference sequence). The length of the CDR3 is 13 residues. The CDR3 DNA follows: TGTGCCAGCAGTACACAGGGGAATCAGCCCCAGCATTTT. Encoded protein: CASSTQGNQPQHF.

J is TRBJ2-1 and V is TRBV4-2; TRBD2 aligns across 9 bases. J was trimmed by 5 bases and V by 1 base; bases with no gene match: 3. The germline V gene encodes CDR1 LGHNA and CDR2 YNFKEQ. This CDR3 is built from 15 residues. DNA for the CDR3: TGTGCCAGCAGCCAAGTCGCGGGAGGGAACAATGAGCAGTTCTTC. Translating gives CASSQVAGGNNEQFF.

This clone has more than one count but fewer than ten. The chain uses TRBV7-9 and TRBJ2-7; maybe TRBD1 (6 bases). V dropped 4 bases and J dropped 2 bases, with 12 bases sitting between them. The CDR3 loop spans 14 amino acids. Germline CDR1 reads SEHNR; CDR2 reads FQNEAQ (reference sequence). Written as DNA, the CDR3 is TGTGCCAGCAGCTCATACAGGGATACCTACGAGCAGTACTTC. It encodes CASSSYRDTYEQYF.

Note on this clone: This sample also contains other DNA sequences that code for the same CDR3. This sequence joins TRBV7-8 and TRBJ1-1; 7 nucleotides match TRBD1. The germline V gene encodes CDR1 SGHVS and CDR2 FQNEAQ. This CDR3 spans 15 amino acids. With 1 base clipped from V and 2 bases from J, the junction kept 4 bases outside the gene matches. The CDR3 region is CASSLGQGSNTEAFF. As DNA, the CDR3 is TGTGCCAGCAGCTTAGGACAGGGTAGTAACACTGAAGCTTTCTTT. The variable domain in full, with the rest retrieved from reference TRBV7-8 and TRBJ1-1, is GAGVSQSPRYKVAKRGQDVALRCDPISGHVSLFWYQQALGQGPEFLTYFQNEAQLDKSGLPSDRFFAERPEGSVSTLKIQRTQQEDSAVYLCASSLGQGSNTEAFFGQGTRLTVV.

This clone was counted only a few times. The chain recombines TRBV5-6 with TRBJ1-2, with D possibly matching TRBD1 (6 bases). The CDR3 runs to 14 residues. Per the germline V gene, CDR1 is SGHDT and CDR2 is YYEEEE. V was trimmed by 3 bases and J by 2 bases, leaving 11 bases between them. CDR3 region: CASSYLDRNYGYTF. The CDR3 bases are TGTGCCAGCAGCTATCTCGACAGGAACTATGGCTACACCTTC. Looking up the rest from reference TRBV5-6 and TRBJ1-2 gives the full variable domain: DAGVTQSPTHLIKTRGQQVTLRCSPKSGHDTVSWYQQALGQGPQFIFQYYEEEERQRGNFPDRFSGHQFPNYSSELNVNALLLGDSALYLCASSYLDRNYGYTFGSGTRLTVV.

This sequence joins TRBV7-9 and TRBJ2-1; a possible D gene is TRBD2 (5 bases). Germline assignment: CDR1 SEHNR and CDR2 FQNEAQ (reference sequence). Deletions cut 5 bases from V and 6 bases from J, with 11 bases between. The CDR3 length is 13 residues. DNA for the CDR3: TGTGCCAGCAGCAAGACCGCGGGCAATGAGCAGTTCTTC. It translates to CASSKTAGNEQFF.

For this clone: This same CDR3 is encoded by further DNA sequences in the sample. The rearrangement uses TRBV6-5 and TRBJ1-2; TRBD1 might be the D (5 bases). Germline CDR1 MNHEY, CDR2 SVGAGI. Trimming cost V 2 bases and J 4 bases, with 5 bases left between them. CDR3 length: 12 residues. The CDR3 sequence is CASSYRGYGYTF. CDR3 DNA: TGTGCCAGCAGTTACAGGGGCTATGGCTACACCTTC.

V is TRBV19 and J is TRBJ2-1; 14 bases match TRBD2. Trimming cost V 3 bases and J 9 bases; bases outside gene matches: 7. CDR3 size: 16 residues. Looked up from germline, CDR1 is LNHDA and CDR2 is SQIVND (reference sequence). The CDR3 here is CASSILGTSGRSEQFF. CDR3 nucleotide sequence: TGTGCCAGTAGTATTCTCGGGACTAGCGGGAGATCTGAGCAGTTCTTC.

This clone was seen a handful of times. V is TRBV14 and J is TRBJ2-7; D uncertain. Germline V gene data show CDR1 as SGHDN and CDR2 as FVKESK. The CDR3 has 14 residues. Deletions cut 1 base from V and 5 bases from J, with 12 bases between. The CDR3 DNA follows: TGTGCCAGCAGCCAAGGGCGGCAGACCGACGAGCAGTACTTC. The encoded protein is CASSQGRQTDEQYF.

The chain uses TRBV29-1 and TRBJ1-2; possibly TRBD1 for D (5 bases). Germline V CDR1 and CDR2: SQVTM, ANQGSEA. The CDR3 has 13 residues. V was clipped by 6 bases and J by 8 bases, with 19 bases between them. CDR3 sequence: CSVIQTALGGYTF. In DNA form, the CDR3 reads TGCAGCGTGATACAGACAGCCCTGGGGGGCTACACCTTC.

The CDR3 protein is CASWGPNTGELFF. CDR3 DNA: TGTGCCAGCTGGGGACCTAACACCGGGGAGCTGTTTTTT. The chain carries TRBV25-1 and TRBJ2-2; the D call may be TRBD1 or TRBD2 (5 bases each). The germline gives CDR1 MGHDK, CDR2 SYGVNS. The CDR3 is made up of 13 amino acids. The V end lost 8 bases, the J end lost 2 bases, and 9 bases lay between the germline ends. Full variable domain (outside the CDR3, taken from reference TRBV25-1 and TRBJ2-2): EADIYQTPRYLVIGTGKKITLECSQTMGHDKMYWYQQDPGMELHLIHYSYGVNSTEKGDLSSESTVSRIRTEHFPLTLESARPSHTSQYLCASWGPNTGELFFGEGSRLTVL.

CDR3 nucleotides: TGTGCCAGCCGACAGGTTCCCACAGATACGCAGTATTTT. Amino acid sequence: CASRQVPTDTQYF. This chain joins TRBV19 and TRBJ2-3, with D perhaps matching TRBD1 (6 bases). Trimming removed 9 bases from V and 2 bases from J, with 12 bases in between. Germline V gives CDR1 LNHDA, CDR2 SQIVND (reference sequence). The CDR3 is 13 residues long. Together with reference TRBV19 and TRBJ2-3, the CDR3 gives the full variable domain: DGGITQSPKYLFRKEGQNVTLSCEQNLNHDAMYWYRQDPGQGLRLIYYSQIVNDFQKGDIAEGYSVSREKKESFPLTVTSAQKNPTAFYLCASRQVPTDTQYFGPGTRLTVL.

The sample holds one count of this clone. The CDR3 DNA follows: TGTGCCAGTAGTATGGAGGTAGCCAAAAACATTCAGTACTTC. It encodes CASSMEVAKNIQYF. V is TRBV19 and J is TRBJ2-4; the D gene is possibly TRBD2 (5 bases). This CDR3 comprises 14 residues. Germline CDR1 is LNHDA and CDR2 is SQIVND (reference sequence). The germline V and J ends were trimmed by 3 bases and 0 bases, with 6 bases remaining between them.

The V gene is TRBV7-9, the J gene TRBJ2-7; 7 nucleotides align to TRBD1. From germline, CDR1 is SEHNR and CDR2 FQNEAQ (reference sequence). This CDR3 contains 13 residues. With V trimmed by 5 bases and J by 6 bases, 7 bases remained unmatched. This CDR3 reads CASSPTGIGEQYF. The CDR3 nucleotides are TGTGCCAGCAGCCCGACAGGGATTGGCGAGCAGTACTTC.

This chain joins TRBV11-3 and TRBJ1-1; 8 bases agree with TRBD1. Germline CDR1 SGHNT, CDR2 YENEEA. The CDR3 length is 17 residues. The V and J ends lost 4 bases and 3 bases, in that order; junction bases with no gene match: 13. CDR3 amino acids: CASSSSPGQAADTEAFF. The CDR3 nucleotides are TGTGCCAGCAGCTCCTCCCCGGGACAGGCAGCGGACACTGAAGCTTTCTTT.

The chain has TRBV19 and TRBJ2-6; D is undetermined. Germline CDR1 and CDR2: LNHDA and SQIVND (reference sequence). Trimming pared 1 base from V and 4 bases from J, leaving 11 bases between. The CDR3 sequence is 16 residues long. CDR3 sequence (DNA): TGTGCCAGTAGTATAGGTGACCACCGAGGGGCCAACGTCCTGACTTTC. As protein: CASSIGDHRGANVLTF.

The count of this clone is one. The V call is TRBV6-6, the J call TRBJ1-5; 9 positions match TRBD1. CDR1 and CDR2 (germline): MNHNY, SVGAGI (reference sequence). The CDR3 has 15 amino acids. Trimming cost V 6 bases and J 2 bases; bases outside gene matches: 5. CDR3 residues: CASSRWDRGNQPQHF. CDR3 nucleotide sequence: TGTGCCAGCAGCCGATGGGACAGGGGCAATCAGCCCCAGCATTTT.

The chain combines TRBV15 with TRBJ1-4; no reliable D call. Germline values: CDR1 LNHNV, CDR2 YYDKDF (reference sequence). V was cut by 3 bases and J by 0 bases, with 11 bases left in between. There are 16 residues in the CDR3. CDR3 protein: CATSRKTGTTNEKLFF. As DNA, the CDR3 is TGTGCCACCAGCAGGAAGACGGGCACAACTAATGAAAAACTGTTTTTT.

This rearrangement joins TRBV5-1 to TRBJ1-3; D ambiguous. Germline V CDR1 and CDR2: SGHRS, YFSETQ. The CDR3 loop spans 14 amino acids. V shed 0 bases and J shed 7 bases, with 11 bases lying between them. The CDR3 nucleotides read TGCGCCAGCAGCTTGGACTCCGCGAGGAACACCATATATTTT. Encoded protein: CASSLDSARNTIYF.

The chain uses TRBV5-8 and TRBJ2-1; either TRBD1 or TRBD2 may supply D (5 bases each). The CDR3 covers 15 residues. Looked up from germline, CDR1 is SGHTS and CDR2 is YDEGEE. V was clipped by 6 bases and J by 9 bases, with 22 bases between them. The CDR3 region is CASNPGVGETPEQFF. Here the CDR3 DNA reads TGTGCCAGCAACCCCGGGGTGGGGGAAACGCCTGAGCAGTTCTTC.

The rearrangement uses TRBV7-2 and TRBJ1-4; 10 nucleotides agree with TRBD1. Germline V lookup: CDR1 SGHTA, CDR2 FQGNSA. The CDR3 totals 15 residues. V was pared by 5 bases and J by 7 bases, with 7 bases of the junction left unmatched. CDR3 in amino acids: CASSPRDRGREKLFF. CDR3 in DNA: TGTGCCAGCAGCCCAAGGGACAGGGGCCGTGAAAAACTGTTTTTT. Looking up the rest from reference TRBV7-2 and TRBJ1-4 gives the full variable domain: GAGVSQSPSNKVTEKGKDVELRCDPISGHTALYWYRQSLGQGLEFLIYFQGNSAPDKSGLPSDRFSAERTGGSVSTLTIQRTQQEDSAVYLCASSPRDRGREKLFFGSGTQLSVL.